This entry lists 20 T cell receptor beta chains sequenced from one sample in a study of control samples from healthy donors and cancer patients. Method: immunoSEQ multiplex PCR; TCRdb's copy keeps in-frame clones and lacks some. The sample lists some 41,000 clones; 87% were seen once. The specimen was PBMCs. The receptors originated from a woman aged 55-69 years with lung cancer.

This chain links TRBV5-4 with TRBJ1-1; the match to TRBD1 covers 8 bases. The CDR3 loop spans 18 amino acids. V was pared by 2 bases and J by 3 bases, with 15 bases of the junction left unmatched. CDR1 is SGHNT and CDR2 is YYREEE in the germline V gene (reference sequence). CDR3 in amino acids: CASSLGFPGGNRDTEAFF. In nucleotides, the CDR3 is TGTGCCAGCAGCTTAGGTTTTCCAGGGGGCAATCGGGACACTGAAGCTTTCTTT.

The chain couples TRBV9 to TRBJ2-2; D gene unclear. The germline CDR1 and CDR2 sequences are SGDLS and YYNGEE. This CDR3 has 14 residues. Trimming cost V 0 bases and J 3 bases, with 6 bases left between them. The CDR3 coding sequence is TGTGCCAGCAGCGTAGTGCCAGACACCGGGGAGCTGTTTTTT. This translates into CASSVVPDTGELFF.

V usage is TRBV7-2 and J usage is TRBJ2-1; 10 positions agree with TRBD2. With 1 base clipped from V and 3 bases from J, the junction kept 3 bases outside the gene matches. The V gene's germline CDR1 is SGHTA and CDR2 FQGNSA. The CDR3 spans 16 residues. CDR3 protein: CASSLDLAGGYNEQFF. Here the CDR3 DNA reads TGTGCCAGCAGCTTAGATTTAGCGGGAGGCTACAATGAGCAGTTCTTC.

The V and J genes are TRBV25-1 and TRBJ2-1; no definite D call. The length of the CDR3 is 16 residues. Trimming cost V 0 bases and J 1 base, with 10 bases left between them. In germline, CDR1 is MGHDK, CDR2 SYGVNS. CDR3 residues: CASSEYGVLSYNEQFF. CDR3 DNA: TGTGCCAGCAGTGAATATGGGGTTTTGTCCTACAATGAGCAGTTCTTC. Complete variable domain (other parts from reference TRBV25-1 and TRBJ2-1): EADIYQTPRYLVIGTGKKITLECSQTMGHDKMYWYQQDPGMELHLIHYSYGVNSTEKGDLSSESTVSRIRTEHFPLTLESARPSHTSQYLCASSEYGVLSYNEQFFGPGTRLTVL.

The J gene is TRBJ1-6, the V gene TRBV28; D gene uncertain. Germline loops: CDR1 MDHEN, CDR2 SYDVKM. V was cut by 5 bases and J by 9 bases, with 11 bases left in between. The CDR3 is 13 amino acids. The CDR3 DNA sequence: TGTGCCAGCAGTGCGGCGCAGTTTTCACCCCTCCACTTT. Its translation: CASSAAQFSPLHF.

This rearrangement joins TRBV7-3 to TRBJ2-5, with D perhaps TRBD2 (5 bases). CDR1 is SGHTA, CDR2 FQGTGA, per germline. The ends were cut back, 3 bases at V and 7 bases at J, with 12 bases in the middle. The CDR3 spans 13 residues. This chain's CDR3 is CASSFPGEGTQYF. The CDR3 DNA is TGTGCCAGCAGCTTTCCGGGTGAGGGGACCCAGTACTTC.

The chain uses TRBV9 and TRBJ1-1, with D hard to call. V lost 0 bases and J lost 8, with 17 bases in between. This CDR3 spans 15 amino acids. The germline V gene has CDR1 SGDLS and CDR2 YYNGEE. The CDR3 DNA reads as TGTGCCAGCAGCGTAGGGGCAGCAGAGAGTTTAGAAGCTTTCTTT. This translates into CASSVGAAESLEAFF.

The chain combines TRBV2 with TRBJ1-1; weak D call: TRBD1 (6 bases). Trimming removed 6 bases at V and 12 bases at J, with 23 bases between. CDR3 size: 14 residues. Looked up from germline, CDR1 is SNHLY and CDR2 is FYNNEI. This CDR3 reads CASSSTPGAGITFF. The DNA of the CDR3 is TGTGCCAGCAGCTCAACGCCGGGGGCAGGGATAACTTTCTTT.

V is TRBV11-2 and J is TRBJ1-2, with D unclear. In germline, CDR1 is SGHAT, CDR2 FQNNGV. CDR3 size: 14 residues. V gave up 6 bases and J gave up 1 base, with 12 bases separating them. The CDR3 protein is CASRDRFSNYGYTF. For the CDR3, the DNA is TGTGCCAGCAGAGACCGGTTCAGTAACTATGGCTACACCTTC.

The chain links TRBV11-2 to TRBJ1-1, with D maybe TRBD1 (5 bases). Germline loops: CDR1 SGHAT, CDR2 FQNNGV. This CDR3 region has 15 residues. The germline V and J ends were trimmed by 6 bases and 4 bases, with 18 bases remaining between them. The CDR3 reads CASSNYRGEFTEAFF. CDR3 DNA sequence: TGTGCCAGCAGTAACTACCGGGGGGAGTTCACTGAAGCTTTCTTT.

This clone occurred once. V and J are TRBV7-2 and TRBJ1-5, with D possibly being TRBD1 (5 bases). The V and J ends lost 1 base and 0 bases respectively, with 16 bases between them. Germline lookup yields CDR1 SGHTA and CDR2 FQGNSA. The CDR3 is made up of 18 amino acids. CDR3 residues: CASSLGAGRIYSNQPQHF. The CDR3 region has the DNA TGTGCCAGCAGCTTAGGGGCAGGGAGGATCTATAGCAATCAGCCCCAGCATTTT.

This rearrangement joins TRBV4-3 to TRBJ1-5; D may be TRBD1 (6 bases). The CDR3 has 13 residues. Trimming took off 4 bases at V and 6 bases at J, with 10 bases between the two ends. Germline V gives CDR1 LGHNA, CDR2 YSLEER. The CDR3 DNA is TGCGCCAGCAGCCCAGTAGGGGGTCAGCCCCAGCATTTT. Protein product: CASSPVGGQPQHF.

The J gene is TRBJ2-1, the V gene TRBV12-3 or TRBV12-4; 9 nucleotides agree with TRBD2. After removal of 7 bases from V and 8 bases from J, the junction contained 6 bases not matched to a gene. CDR3 length: 13 residues. The CDR3 loop is CASMLAGKDEQFF. The CDR3 DNA reads TGTGCCAGCATGCTAGCGGGAAAAGATGAGCAGTTCTTC.

Here the CDR3 reads CASSLRGGMGTNEKLFF. For the CDR3, the DNA is TGTGCCAGCAGCTTGAGGGGGGGAATGGGGACTAATGAAAAACTGTTTTTT. The chain uses TRBV5-7 and TRBJ1-4; D might be TRBD1 (6 bases). TRBV5-7 is marked as an open reading frame, function uncertain. Trimming left V 1 base short and J 2 bases short, with 15 bases between. The CDR3 is 17 amino acids.

J is TRBJ2-1 and V is TRBV28; 7 nucleotides align to TRBD2. The V gene end was trimmed by 2 bases and the J gene end by 6 bases; junction bases not matched to a gene: 13. This CDR3 is 17 amino acids long. CDR1 MDHEN and CDR2 SYDVKM come from the germline V gene. The CDR3 protein is CASSLLLTGGEFNEQFF. The CDR3 coding sequence is TGTGCCAGCAGTTTACTCCTCACGGGAGGTGAATTCAATGAGCAGTTCTTC.

The chain employs TRBV5-1 and TRBJ1-3; no reliable D call. Germline lookup yields CDR1 SGHRS and CDR2 YFSETQ. The CDR3 has 14 amino acids. The V end lost 4 bases, the J end lost 0 bases, and 8 bases lay between the germline ends. In DNA form, the CDR3 reads TGCGCCAGCAGCAGCGCGGGCTCTGGAAACACCATATATTTT. The encoded protein is CASSSAGSGNTIYF.

The rearrangement uses TRBV9 and TRBJ2-2, with D perhaps TRBD1 (6 bases). V lost 4 bases to trimming and J lost 0 bases, with 16 bases between them. This CDR3 has 17 residues. Germline assignment: CDR1 SGDLS and CDR2 YYNGEE. CDR3: CASSSPEDSPNTGELFF. The CDR3 coding sequence is TGTGCCAGCAGCTCTCCCGAGGACAGCCCGAACACCGGGGAGCTGTTTTTT.

Written as DNA, the CDR3 is TGTGCCAGCAGGGGGGACAGCCCAAACTCTGGGGCCAACGTCCTGACTTTC. It specifies CASRGDSPNSGANVLTF. This chain uses TRBV25-1 with TRBJ2-6, with 7 nucleotides matching TRBD1. The length of the CDR3 is 17 residues. Germline loops: CDR1 MGHDK, CDR2 SYGVNS. V lost 6 bases to trimming and J lost 0 bases; unmatched junction nucleotides: 8.

This chain connects TRBV6-5 to TRBJ1-1; TRBD1 matches at 7 bases. This CDR3 spans 14 amino acids. Trimming at V came to 9 bases and at J to 0 bases, leaving 7 bases not matched to a gene. The germline CDR1 and CDR2 sequences are MNHEY and SVGAGI. The CDR3 nucleotides are TGTGCCAGTACAGGGGCCTCGATGAACACTGAAGCTTTCTTT. This gives the protein CASTGASMNTEAFF.

The chain is built from TRBV5-1 and TRBJ1-1; tentative D call: TRBD1 (5 bases). Germline CDR1 and CDR2: SGHRS and YFSETQ. Deletions cut 1 base from V and 6 bases from J, with 16 bases between. This CDR3 has 15 residues. CDR3 nucleotides: TGCGCCAGCAGCTTGTCCCGGAACAGGATTCCTGAAGCTTTCTTT. Translation: CASSLSRNRIPEAFF.